One sample yielded the 10 T cell receptor beta chains listed below, sequenced in a study of blood T cell repertoires in COVID-19. The data were produced by immunoSEQ multiplex PCR, yet TCRdb's version contains in-frame clones alone and is incomplete. Found here are fewer than 200,000 clones, 70% to 90% of them singletons; the top ten hold approximately 7.7%. Sequenced material: peripheral blood. All receptors derive from a man aged 35-49 years who had recovered from COVID-19.

V and J are TRBV5-4 and TRBJ2-7, with TRBD1 matching 10 bases. V lost 4 bases to trimming and J lost 2 bases; unmatched junction nucleotides: 3. The CDR3 extends over 14 amino acids. Looked up from germline, CDR1 is SGHNT and CDR2 is YYREEE (reference sequence). This CDR3 reads CASSVDRGPYEQYF. CDR3 bases: TGTGCCAGCAGCGTAGACAGGGGGCCCTACGAGCAGTACTTC.

This rearrangement joins TRBV19 to TRBJ2-3, with D possibly being TRBD2 (6 bases). The germline V gene encodes CDR1 LNHDA and CDR2 SQIVND (reference sequence). Trimming left V 3 bases short and J 8 bases short, with 15 bases between. The CDR3 runs 14 residues. CDR3 in DNA: TGTGCCAGTAGTATGGGCACTAGCAGAGGTACGCAGTATTTT. This gives the protein CASSMGTSRGTQYF.

This clone has just a few counts. J is TRBJ2-1 and V is TRBV4-3, with D possibly being TRBD1 (6 bases). Germline loops: CDR1 LGHNA, CDR2 YSLEER. The length of the CDR3 is 15 residues. V was trimmed by 0 bases and J by 7 bases, leaving 13 bases between them. CDR3 nucleotide sequence: TGCGCCAGCAGCCAAGACGAAAACAGGGCGAATGAGCAGTTCTTC. Encoded protein: CASSQDENRANEQFF.

The chain has TRBV20-1 and TRBJ2-3; maybe TRBD2 (6 bases). V was trimmed by 4 bases and J by 5 bases, leaving 19 bases between them. From germline, CDR1 is DFQATT and CDR2 SNEGSKA (reference sequence). CDR3 length: 15 residues. CDR3 protein: CSANELEGRGDTQYF. CDR3 DNA: TGCAGTGCTAATGAGTTGGAGGGGCGGGGAGATACGCAGTATTTT.

The DNA for the CDR3 is TGTGCCACCAGCGGCAGGGGGAACTTTGGGGCCAACGTCCTGACTTTC. This translates into CATSGRGNFGANVLTF. The chain combines TRBV15 with TRBJ2-6, with 7 bases matching TRBD1. The CDR3 length is 16 residues. Germline CDR1 and CDR2: LNHNV and YYDKDF (reference sequence). The V segment lost 5 bases and the J segment 3 bases; nucleotides outside the gene matches: 7.

The chain uses TRBV12-3 or TRBV12-4 and TRBJ2-4; TRBD1 is a possible D gene (6 bases). The CDR3 length is 11 residues. Trimming shortened V by 5 bases and J by 7 bases, and 6 bases separated the two germline ends. Written as DNA, the CDR3 is TGTGCCAGCAGTGACAGGAACATTCAGTACTTC. Translating gives CASSDRNIQYF.

The CDR3 DNA sequence: TGTGCCAGCAGCTCCAATTTCATCGAGCAGTACTTC. It translates to CASSSNFIEQYF. V and J are TRBV7-9 and TRBJ2-7; no definite D call. The germline V gene encodes CDR1 SEHNR and CDR2 FQNEAQ (reference sequence). CDR3 length equals 12 residues. The germline V and J ends were trimmed by 4 bases and 6 bases, with 10 bases remaining between them.

This clone was observed a single time. V and J are TRBV27 and TRBJ2-3; a weak D match, TRBD2 (5 bases). This CDR3 spans 15 amino acids. Germline loops: CDR1 MNHEY, CDR2 SMNVEV (reference sequence). The V end lost 2 bases, the J end lost 0 bases, and 9 bases lay between the germline ends. CDR3 sequence (DNA): TGTGCCAGCAGTTTAAGGCGGGCAAGCACAGATACGCAGTATTTT. Translated, it gives CASSLRRASTDTQYF.

J is TRBJ2-5 and V is TRBV4-1; D is ambiguous. The CDR3 extends over 13 amino acids. V was pared by 1 base and J by 0 bases, with 3 bases between. CDR1 and CDR2 from the germline V gene are MGHRA and YSYEKL. The CDR3 DNA is TGCGCCAGCAGCCAAGGAGACCAAGAGACCCAGTACTTC. Residues: CASSQGDQETQYF.

The chain links TRBV5-6 to TRBJ2-1, with 9 bases matching TRBD1. Germline-derived CDR1 and CDR2 are SGHDT and YYEEEE. The junction had 8 bases not matched to a gene; V was cut back by 0 bases and J by 7 bases. The CDR3 is 16 residues long. The CDR3 loop is CASSLVFGGTGNEQFF. CDR3 bases: TGTGCCAGCAGCTTGGTGTTCGGAGGGACAGGGAATGAGCAGTTCTTC. The complete variable domain, with remaining parts taken from reference TRBV5-6 and TRBJ2-1, reads DAGVTQSPTHLIKTRGQQVTLRCSPKSGHDTVSWYQQALGQGPQFIFQYYEEEERQRGNFPDRFSGHQFPNYSSELNVNALLLGDSALYLCASSLVFGGTGNEQFFGPGTRLTVL.